This T cell receptor (beta chain) stems from a study of T cells in Graves' hyperthyroidism and ophthalmopathy (dated by TCRdb to between 2018 and 2021). About the investigation overall: Peripheral blood was sampled at the time of initial diagnosis, prior to any treatment. A discovery cohort of about 100 patients, approximately 45 with Graves' ophthalmopathy and about 58 with stable Graves' hyperthyroidism, was used to find distinguishing TCR V-J signatures. The paper reports TCR Vbeta CDR3 sequencing of 130 to 150 peripheral blood samples: 43 ophthalmopathy, about 75 hyperthyroidism and about 17 progressor patients. For training and testing, the 80 to 100 patients in the discovery cohort were randomly divided in a 7:3 ratio. Following sampling, methimazole starting at 30 mg daily was given to hyperthyroidism patients, and high-dose intravenous methylprednisolone was given to ophthalmopathy patients. In about 6 Graves' hyperthyroidism patients, the study also compared T-cell repertoires from thyroid tissue with T-cell repertoires from blood. Prospective prediction of ophthalmopathy was tested in an independent validation cohort of 18 to 20 hyperthyroidism patients and some 17 patients who later progressed to ophthalmopathy.

This clonotype was picked up a small number of times. It lacks a known antigen. There are no base qualities to consult, and no much larger clone falls within one base. The paper's findings and limits, for the study overall: During validation, the model predicted progression to ophthalmopathy a median of around six months ahead of onset, with almost 71% sensitivity and 72% to 85% specificity. Sample size was not statistically predetermined, and investigators were not blinded to group allocation. Most expanded thyroid clonotypes (frequency above 0.001) were also detected in blood, suggesting blood repertoires may reflect thyroid immune responses. A model built on a 13 V-J signature distinguished ophthalmopathy from stable hyperthyroidism, reaching 85% to 90% sensitivity and approximately 83% specificity in cross-validation and 80%/75% in testing.

The TCR beta CDR3 regions were amplified from the RNA transcripts. The first round of RT-PCR for the TCR CDR3 was performed with the HTBI primer set and the Qiagen OneStep RT-PCR kit. The libraries were constructed in a second round of multiplex PCR and then size-selected and purified. Libraries were sequenced paired-end with 100 bp reads on an Illumina HiSeq2000. The paper's data handling went like this. SOAPnuke was used to process the raw data, throwing out any read that contained adapters or uncalled bases, had a mean Phred below 15, or lacked an exact constant-primer or identifier match. COPE v1.2.5 was used to merge high-quality paired reads, and clonotypes were defined as unique nucleotide sequences. Clonotypes were aligned to IMGT TRBV, TRBD and TRBJ reference segments using MiTCR v1.1. Only V-J combinations with frequency above 0.0001, covering roughly 99% of repertoires, were analysed. The TCS score was defined as the ratio of F50 (clonal expansion) to E x V (chaos), calculated using BLOSUM62-based TCRdist between CDR3 peptides within each V-J. Welch's t-statistics and random forest reduced 500 to 650 V-J features to roughly 13, which were used in a naive Bayes classifier (R e1071). TCRdb reprocessed the public reads (quality trimming at Q25 with fastp, clone calling with MiXCR) and kept in-frame beta chains. Each entry is one CDR3 protein sequence, shown with its most common DNA and genes. The authors' filters were not applied to this entry. A total of about 420,000 distinct CDR3 sequences appear in this sample, more than 15% of them only once. Of the sample, approximately 7.5% is held by the ten largest clones.

From its cysteine to its phenylalanine, the CDR3 spans 16 amino acids. Just the 48-base CDR3 DNA is kept, in frame starting at base 1. CDR1 is given as SGHTA and CDR2 as FQGTGA, both from the germline V gene. After removal of 5 bases from V and 3 bases from J, the junction retains 11 bases not matched to a gene. Stable Graves' hyperthyroidism was defined as the absence of progression to ophthalmopathy over 18 months of follow-up. Hyperthyroidism patients were newly diagnosed, had a disease duration of under 2 months, and were aged 18 to 65 years. Any patient with an uncontrolled infection, another autoimmune disease, pregnancy or lactation was excluded. Diagnoses were established on the basis of clinical symptoms, serum thyroxine and TRAb, thyroid ultrasound, and orbital computed tomography. PBMCs were separated from about 10 ml of fresh peripheral blood using Ficoll-Paque density gradient centrifugation. Trizol reagent was used to extract total RNA, and RNA quality was then checked on an Agilent 2100 Bioanalyzer.

Sample: blood. The TCR originated in a woman aged 18-29 years with Graves' hyperthyroidism. Rearrangement joined TRBV7-3 to TRBJ1-1, with TRBD1 matching 8 junction bases. The CDR3 amino acid sequence is: CASSQGIGTGDTEAFF. The DNA is as follows: TGTGCCAGCAGCCAAGGAATTGGGACAGGCGACACTGAAGCTTTCTTT.